The 19 T cell receptor beta chains presented below share a single source sample, sequenced in a study of T-cell memory formation after mild COVID-19. Via MiXCR, TCRdb re-called the 5' RACE reads, giving one row per CDR3 protein. The repertoire includes roughly 51,000 distinct CDR3 sequences, approximately 7% of them detected once, and approximately 1.5% sits in the top ten. Material: PBMCs or a T cell subset sorted from them (not recorded which). The receptor set was obtained from a man younger than 35 who had mild COVID-19 (a few samples of this study predate the infection). Cell type and time point are not known.

This clonotype has more than one count but fewer than ten. DNA of the CDR3: TGTGCCAGCAGTCGACAGGGGAATGAAGCTTTCTTT. Encoded protein: CASSRQGNEAFF. V and J are TRBV7-2 and TRBJ1-1; 8 nucleotides match TRBD1. The CDR3 consists of 12 residues. Germline values: CDR1 SGHTA, CDR2 FQGNSA. The trim removed 6 bases at V and 7 bases at J, leaving 4 bases unmatched.

The gene calls are TRBV19 and TRBJ2-3, with D tentatively TRBD2 (6 bases). Germline V gene sequence: CDR1 LNHDA, CDR2 SQIVND (reference sequence). There are 15 residues in the CDR3. The V end was cut by 2 bases, the J end by 4 bases, with 13 bases between. The chain's CDR3 is CASSISLRGADTQYF. DNA for the CDR3: TGTGCCAGTAGTATATCGTTGCGGGGCGCAGATACGCAGTATTTT.

This clonotype was counted only a few times. This chain connects TRBV29-1 to TRBJ2-7; D is uncertain. This CDR3 is built from 12 residues. Germline CDR1 reads SQVTM; CDR2 reads ANQGSEA. The V end was cut by 4 bases, the J end by 1 base, with 8 bases between. CDR3 sequence (DNA): TGCAGCGTTGCTTCAGCTTCCTACGAGCAGTACTTC. Encoded protein: CSVASASYEQYF.

In its sample, this clonotype was seen many times. The chain is built from TRBV5-1 and TRBJ1-1; D call uncertain. The germline CDR1 and CDR2 sequences are SGHRS and YFSETQ. V was clipped by 4 bases and J by 3 bases, with 13 bases between them. The CDR3 sequence is 14 residues long. Written as DNA, the CDR3 is TGCGCCAGCAGCAAAGTTCCGTGGGACACTGAAGCTTTCTTT. Translation: CASSKVPWDTEAFF.

In this sample, this clonotype is medium-sized. J is TRBJ2-5 and V is TRBV5-1; D is tentatively TRBD1 or TRBD2 (5 bases each). V gave up 0 bases and J gave up 5 bases, with 17 bases separating them. This CDR3 contains 16 residues. The germline gives CDR1 SGHRS, CDR2 YFSETQ. The DNA for the CDR3 is TGCGCCAGCAGCTTGGCGGACACCTCCTCGGGGGAGACCCAGTACTTC. It is translated as CASSLADTSSGETQYF. Filled out from reference TRBV5-1 and TRBJ2-5, the complete variable domain reads KAGVTQTPRYLIKTRGQQVTLSCSPISGHRSVSWYQQTPGQGLQFLFEYFSETQRNKGNFPGRFSGRQFSNSRSEMNVSTLELGDSALYLCASSLADTSSGETQYFGPGTRLLVL.

This clonotype was seen many times. The chain couples TRBV12-3 or TRBV12-4 to TRBJ2-1; TRBD2 is a possible D gene (5 bases). Deletions cut 4 bases from V and 9 bases from J, with 13 bases between. The CDR3 totals 13 residues. DNA of the CDR3: TGTGCCAGCAGTTCCGGACTTGGTCCTGAGCAGTTCTTC. It is translated as CASSSGLGPEQFF.

This sequence joins TRBV6-6 and TRBJ2-7; D might be TRBD1 or TRBD2, each matching 5 bases. V lost 5 bases and J lost 1, with 12 bases in between. Germline V lookup: CDR1 MNHNY, CDR2 SVGAGI (reference sequence). CDR3 length equals 14 residues. In DNA, the CDR3 is TGTGCCAGCAGTGGGACCGAAGGTTCCTACGAGCAGTACGTC. It yields the protein CASSGTEGSYEQYV.

This clonotype was picked up a small number of times. The CDR3: CASSTTTGARETQYF. CDR3 sequence (DNA): TGTGCCAGCAGCACAACTACAGGGGCGCGAGAGACCCAGTACTTC. This rearrangement joins TRBV7-9 to TRBJ2-5, with 7 bases aligning to TRBD1. Germline V CDR1 and CDR2: SEHNR, FQNEAQ (reference sequence). The CDR3 length is 15 residues. Losses at the gene ends were 5 bases for V and 4 bases for J; bases not matched to a gene: 10.

This clonotype was detected many times. The chain recombines TRBV9 with TRBJ2-5; 11 bases map to TRBD2. J was trimmed by 1 base and V by 0 bases; bases with no gene match: 8. The CDR3 spans 18 residues. Germline assignment: CDR1 SGDLS and CDR2 YYNGEE. CDR3 DNA: TGTGCCAGCAGCGTAGGACTAGCGGGGACCGCCGGCCAAGAGACCCAGTACTTC. It yields the protein CASSVGLAGTAGQETQYF. The variable domain in full, with the rest retrieved from reference TRBV9 and TRBJ2-5, is DSGVTQTPKHLITATGQRVTLRCSPRSGDLSVYWYQQSLDQGLQFLIQYYNGEERAKGNILERFSAQQFPDLHSELNLSSLELGDSALYFCASSVGLAGTAGQETQYFGPGTRLLVL.

The chain carries TRBV6-6 and TRBJ2-7, with D tentatively TRBD1 or TRBD2 (5 bases each). The V end was cut by 6 bases, the J end by 4 bases, with 16 bases between. The germline V gene has CDR1 MNHNY and CDR2 SVGAGI (reference sequence). The CDR3 runs 14 residues. The CDR3 loop is CASRDSGPQYEQYF. CDR3 DNA sequence: TGTGCCAGCAGAGATTCGGGACCGCAGTACGAGCAGTACTTC.

This clonotype occurred a few times. This chain connects TRBV6-5 to TRBJ2-1, with D possibly being TRBD1 (5 bases). Germline assignment: CDR1 MNHEY and CDR2 SVGAGI. V shed 0 bases and J shed 2 bases, with 11 bases lying between them. The CDR3 covers 16 residues. CDR3 sequence reads: CASSYSGQGTYNEQFF. The CDR3 bases are TGTGCCAGCAGTTACTCAGGGCAGGGAACCTACAATGAGCAGTTCTTC.

This clonotype was counted between two and nine times. The chain uses TRBV19 and TRBJ2-3; possible D gene TRBD2, 5 bases. The length of the CDR3 is 13 residues. In germline, CDR1 is LNHDA, CDR2 SQIVND (reference sequence). V was trimmed by 2 bases and J by 6 bases, leaving 9 bases between them. CDR3 sequence (DNA): TGTGCCAGTAGTATATTAGCGCAGGATACGCAGTATTTT. Amino acid sequence: CASSILAQDTQYF.

The CDR3 DNA reads TGTGCCAGCACCAAGGACAGGGAGAGCACTGAAGCTTTCTTT. This gives the protein CASTKDRESTEAFF. The genes are TRBV7-9 and TRBJ1-1; 8 bases align to TRBD1. After removal of 7 bases from V and 4 bases from J, the junction contained 8 bases not matched to a gene. The CDR3 covers 14 residues. The V gene's germline CDR1 is SEHNR and CDR2 FQNEAQ (reference sequence).

This clonotype came up many times. The chain has TRBV5-1 and TRBJ2-2; tentatively, D is TRBD1 (6 bases). Between the trimmed V and J ends, which lost 5 bases and 3 bases, there was a span of 11 bases. Germline V gene data show CDR1 as SGHRS and CDR2 as YFSETQ. This CDR3 is built from 14 residues. The CDR3 reads CASREDSDTGELFF. The CDR3 DNA sequence: TGCGCCAGCAGGGAGGACAGCGACACCGGGGAGCTGTTTTTT.

This clonotype has ten or more counts. The J gene is TRBJ2-5, the V gene TRBV7-9, with D perhaps TRBD1 (5 bases). Looked up from germline, CDR1 is SEHNR and CDR2 is FQNEAQ (reference sequence). The V end lost 7 bases, the J end lost 1 base, and 13 bases lay between the germline ends. The CDR3 totals 14 residues. The CDR3, as DNA: TGTGCCAGCACCTATCGACAGCTCCAAGAGACCCAGTACTTC. Translated: CASTYRQLQETQYF.

This clonotype was detected ten times or more. The rearrangement joins TRBV5-1 to TRBJ2-3; the D gene is possibly TRBD1 (6 bases). Deletions cut 4 bases from V and 5 bases from J, with 14 bases between. CDR1 SGHRS and CDR2 YFSETQ come from the germline V gene. The CDR3 length is 14 residues. Here the CDR3 DNA reads TGCGCCAGCAGCGCAGGGGTTATCGAAGATACGCAGTATTTT. Its translation: CASSAGVIEDTQYF. Using reference TRBV5-1 and TRBJ2-3 for the parts outside the CDR3, the full variable domain is KAGVTQTPRYLIKTRGQQVTLSCSPISGHRSVSWYQQTPGQGLQFLFEYFSETQRNKGNFPGRFSGRQFSNSRSEMNVSTLELGDSALYLCASSAGVIEDTQYFGPGTRLTVL.

A few counts support this clonotype. The J gene is TRBJ2-2, the V gene TRBV7-6; 7 bases fit TRBD1. Germline V lookup: CDR1 SGHVS, CDR2 FNYEAQ. This CDR3 has 14 residues. With V trimmed by 5 bases and J by 4 bases, 4 bases remained unmatched. CDR3 protein: CASSQTGATGELFF. The DNA for the CDR3 is TGTGCCAGCAGCCAAACAGGGGCCACCGGGGAGCTGTTTTTT.

J is TRBJ2-1 and V is TRBV5-8, with unresolved D. Trimming shortened V by 7 bases and J by 6 bases, and 17 bases separated the two germline ends. Germline V gene sequence: CDR1 SGHTS, CDR2 YDEGEE. The CDR3 consists of 14 residues. The CDR3: CASLVQWGFNEQFF. The CDR3 nucleotides read TGTGCCAGCCTAGTTCAGTGGGGTTTCAATGAGCAGTTCTTC.

This clonotype was observed a handful of times. The chain employs TRBV20-1 and TRBJ1-1; D gene uncertain. The CDR3 covers 16 residues. V was clipped by 0 bases and J by 4 bases, with 18 bases between them. Per the germline V gene, CDR1 is DFQATT and CDR2 is SNEGSKA (reference sequence). For the CDR3, the DNA is TGCAGTGCTAGAGACCCCCGGGGTGGGCAAGGCACTGAAGCTTTCTTT. This codes for CSARDPRGGQGTEAFF.